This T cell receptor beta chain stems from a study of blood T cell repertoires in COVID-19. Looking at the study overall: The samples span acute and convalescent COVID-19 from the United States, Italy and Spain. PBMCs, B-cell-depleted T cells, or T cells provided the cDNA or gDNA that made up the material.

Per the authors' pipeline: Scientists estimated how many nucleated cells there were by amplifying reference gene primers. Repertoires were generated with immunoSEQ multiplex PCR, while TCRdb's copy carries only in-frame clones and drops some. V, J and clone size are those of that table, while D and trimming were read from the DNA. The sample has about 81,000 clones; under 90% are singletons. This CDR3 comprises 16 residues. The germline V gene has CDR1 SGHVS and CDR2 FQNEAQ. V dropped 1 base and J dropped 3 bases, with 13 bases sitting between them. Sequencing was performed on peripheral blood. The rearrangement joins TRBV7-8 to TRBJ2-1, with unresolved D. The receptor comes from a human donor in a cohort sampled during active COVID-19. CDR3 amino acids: CASSLGIPRIYNEQFF. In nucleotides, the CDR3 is TGTGCCAGCAGCTTAGGAATTCCCAGGATCTACAATGAGCAGTTCTTC.